This paragraph covers one T cell receptor (beta chain) sequence. Germline CDR1 SGHRS, CDR2 YFSETQ. The CDR3 is 18 residues long. V was clipped by 2 bases and J by 3 bases; unmatched bases: 8. The study assigned cohorts using participant-reported clinical history. Source study methods: For nucleated cells, counts were estimated from reference gene primer amplification. This table comes from immunoSEQ multiplex PCR, and its TCRdb copy is limited to in-frame clones, with some not included. V and J calls and clone size are as listed in that table; D and trimming were resolved from the DNA. The sample contains a few hundred thousand clones, around nine tenths of which appear only once. The sample belongs to a study of blood T cell repertoires in COVID-19. Whole-study context: The study drew acute and convalescent COVID-19 samples from the United States, Italy and Spain. In each case, the material was cDNA or gDNA derived from T cells, B-cell-depleted T cells, or PBMCs.

This clonotype originated in a woman aged 45-60 years with acute COVID-19. Input material: PBMCs or T cells enriched from blood (not recorded which). V gene TRBV5-1 combines with J gene TRBJ2-1; 13 nucleotides line up with TRBD2. The chain's CDR3 is CASSLGWTSGSSYNEQFF. For the CDR3, the DNA is TGCGCCAGCAGCTTAGGATGGACTAGCGGGAGTAGCTACAATGAGCAGTTCTTC.